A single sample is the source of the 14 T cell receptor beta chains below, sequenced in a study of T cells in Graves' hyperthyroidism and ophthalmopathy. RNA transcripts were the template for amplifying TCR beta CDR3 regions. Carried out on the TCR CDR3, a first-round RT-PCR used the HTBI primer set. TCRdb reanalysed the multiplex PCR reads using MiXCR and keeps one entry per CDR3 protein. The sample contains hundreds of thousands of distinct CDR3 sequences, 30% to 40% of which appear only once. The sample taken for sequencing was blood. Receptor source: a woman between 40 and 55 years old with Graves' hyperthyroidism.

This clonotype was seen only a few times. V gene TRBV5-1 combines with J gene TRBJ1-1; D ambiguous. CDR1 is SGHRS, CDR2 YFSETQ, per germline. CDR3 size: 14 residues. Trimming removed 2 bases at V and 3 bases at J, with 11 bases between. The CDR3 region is CASSFGDRDTEAFF. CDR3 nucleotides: TGCGCCAGCAGCTTTGGCGATCGGGACACTGAAGCTTTCTTT.

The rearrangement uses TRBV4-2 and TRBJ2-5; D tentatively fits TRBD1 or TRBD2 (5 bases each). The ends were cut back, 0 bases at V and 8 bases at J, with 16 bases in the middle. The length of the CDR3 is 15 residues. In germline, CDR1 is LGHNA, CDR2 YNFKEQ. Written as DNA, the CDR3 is TGTGCCAGCAGCCAAGATAAATCCGGGGCCTTAACCCAGTACTTC. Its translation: CASSQDKSGALTQYF.

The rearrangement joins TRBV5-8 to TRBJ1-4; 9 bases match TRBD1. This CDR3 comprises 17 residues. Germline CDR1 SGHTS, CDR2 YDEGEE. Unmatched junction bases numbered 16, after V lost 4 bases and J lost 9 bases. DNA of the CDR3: TGTGCCAGCAGCCAAATATCGACGGGACAGGGAGGAAAAAAACTGTTTTTT. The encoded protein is CASSQISTGQGGKKLFF. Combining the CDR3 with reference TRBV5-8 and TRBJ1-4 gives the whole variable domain EAGVTQSPTHLIKTRGQQATLRCSPISGHTSVYWYQQALGLGLQFLLWYDEGEERNRGNFPPRFSGRQFPNYSSELNVNALELEDSALYLCASSQISTGQGGKKLFFGSGTQLSVL.

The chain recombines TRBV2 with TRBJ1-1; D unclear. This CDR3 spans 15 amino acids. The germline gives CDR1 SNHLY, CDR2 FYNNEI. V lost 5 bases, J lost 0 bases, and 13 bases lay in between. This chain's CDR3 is CASSWNGRMNTEAFF. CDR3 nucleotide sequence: TGTGCCAGCAGTTGGAACGGACGGATGAACACTGAAGCTTTCTTT.

The CDR3 region is CSARGPQGKETQYF. In nucleotides, the CDR3 is TGCAGTGCTAGAGGCCCACAGGGGAAAGAGACCCAGTACTTC. This chain links TRBV20-1 with TRBJ2-5; TRBD1 matches at 7 bases. This CDR3 contains 14 residues. From germline, CDR1 is DFQATT and CDR2 SNEGSKA (reference sequence). The V segment lost 1 base and the J segment 3 bases; nucleotides outside the gene matches: 5.

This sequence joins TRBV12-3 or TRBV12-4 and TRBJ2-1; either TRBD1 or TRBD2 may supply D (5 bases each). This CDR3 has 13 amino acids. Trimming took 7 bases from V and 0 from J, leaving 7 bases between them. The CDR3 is CASMGTSYNEQFF. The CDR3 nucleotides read TGTGCCAGCATGGGGACCTCCTACAATGAGCAGTTCTTC.

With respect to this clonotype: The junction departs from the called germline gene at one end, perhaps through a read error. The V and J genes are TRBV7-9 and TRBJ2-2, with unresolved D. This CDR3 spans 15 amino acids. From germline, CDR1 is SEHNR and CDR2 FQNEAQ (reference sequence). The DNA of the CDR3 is TGTGCCAGCATCGCTGCCGGCTTGAACACCAGGGAGCTGTTTTTT. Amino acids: CASIAAGLNTRELFF.

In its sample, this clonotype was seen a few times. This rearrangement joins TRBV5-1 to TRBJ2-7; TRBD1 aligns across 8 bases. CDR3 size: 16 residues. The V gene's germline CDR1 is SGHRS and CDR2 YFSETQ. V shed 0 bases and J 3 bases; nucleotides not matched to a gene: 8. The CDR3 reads CASSLDFAGGLYEQYF. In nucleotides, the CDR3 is TGCGCCAGCAGCTTGGATTTCGCAGGGGGCCTCTACGAGCAGTACTTC. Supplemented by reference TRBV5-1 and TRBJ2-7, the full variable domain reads KAGVTQTPRYLIKTRGQQVTLSCSPISGHRSVSWYQQTPGQGLQFLFEYFSETQRNKGNFPGRFSGRQFSNSRSEMNVSTLELGDSALYLCASSLDFAGGLYEQYFGPGTRLTVT.

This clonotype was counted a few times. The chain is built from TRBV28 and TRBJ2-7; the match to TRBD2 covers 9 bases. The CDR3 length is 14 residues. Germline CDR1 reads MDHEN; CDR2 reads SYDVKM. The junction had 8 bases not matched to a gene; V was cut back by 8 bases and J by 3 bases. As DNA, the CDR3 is TGTGCCAGCGCGACTAGCGGCAGGGGCTACGAGCAGTACTTC. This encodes CASATSGRGYEQYF.

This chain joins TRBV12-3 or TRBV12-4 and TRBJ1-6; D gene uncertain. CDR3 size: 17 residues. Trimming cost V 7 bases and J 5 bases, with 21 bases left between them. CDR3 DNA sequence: TGTGCCAGCACCTTAGCAACTGGAACTAGCAATAATTCACCCCTCCACTTT. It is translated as CASTLATGTSNNSPLHF.

The DNA for the CDR3 is TGCAGTGCTAGAACCGGGACAGGGGGCTATCGCGAGCAGTACTTC. Its protein product is CSARTGTGGYREQYF. The chain links TRBV20-1 to TRBJ2-7, with 12 nucleotides matching TRBD1. J lost 6 bases, V lost 2 bases, and 8 bases had no gene match. Germline lookup yields CDR1 DFQATT and CDR2 SNEGSKA (reference sequence). The CDR3 is 15 amino acids.

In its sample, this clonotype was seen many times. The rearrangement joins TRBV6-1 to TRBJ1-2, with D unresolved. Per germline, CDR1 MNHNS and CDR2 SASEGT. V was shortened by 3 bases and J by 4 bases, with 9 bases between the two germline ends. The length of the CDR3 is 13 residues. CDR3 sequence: CASSESVSYGYTF. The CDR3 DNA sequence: TGTGCCAGCAGTGAGTCGGTATCCTATGGCTACACCTTC.

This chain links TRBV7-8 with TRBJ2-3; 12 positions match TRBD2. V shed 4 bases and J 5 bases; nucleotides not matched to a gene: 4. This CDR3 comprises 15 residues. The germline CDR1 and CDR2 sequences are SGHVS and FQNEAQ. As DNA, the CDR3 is TGTGCCAGCAGCTGGACTAGCGGGGAAGTAGATACGCAGTATTTT. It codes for CASSWTSGEVDTQYF.

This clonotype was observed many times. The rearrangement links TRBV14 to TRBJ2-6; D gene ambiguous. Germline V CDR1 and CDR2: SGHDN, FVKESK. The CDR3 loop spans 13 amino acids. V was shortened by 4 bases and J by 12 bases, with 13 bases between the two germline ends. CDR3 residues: CASSPLKVSVLTF. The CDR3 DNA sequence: TGTGCCAGCAGCCCCCTGAAAGTTAGCGTCCTGACTTTC.